Described below is a single T cell receptor beta chain sequence and its context. The CDR3 spans 16 residues. Germline V CDR1 and CDR2: SGDLS, YYNGEE. V dropped 3 bases and J dropped 3; count of bases not matched to a gene: 9. The sample comes from a study of control samples from healthy donors and cancer patients. Assay: immunoSEQ multiplex PCR; the TCRdb copy retains only in-frame clones and omits some. Here the sample spans roughly 160,000 clones, approximately 86% being singletons. The chain recombines TRBV9 with TRBJ1-5; 7 bases line up with TRBD1. This TCR came from a woman aged 30 to 39 in good health. Sequencing used blood. In DNA form, the CDR3 reads TGTGCCAGCAGCGCCCCCTCGGGACAGCTCAATCAGCCCCAGCATTTT. It encodes CASSAPSGQLNQPQHF.